This T cell receptor (beta chain) was captured by sequencing in a study of T cell responses to AZD1222 COVID-19 vaccine (dated by TCRdb to the early 2020s). For the study in its entirety: A total of 230 or so trial participants underwent TCR sequencing, of whom about 210 received two doses of AZD1222 and 26 received two doses of the MenACWY control vaccine. Trial participants were enrolled by age into subgroups of 18-55, 56-69 and 70-plus years, and 148, 28 and 57 TCR-sequenced participants, respectively, were included in these subgroups. The investigation overall reported the following: The 56-69-year group was small, and its depth increase did not reach significance, likely because of low power. Participants were mostly white British and included more females than males, and it was suggested by the authors that clonal diversity may have been underestimated. Because no samples from the day 14 peak response were available, repertoires could be characterized only after the peak T cell response. CD4 TCRs associated with the vaccine covered the entire spike protein, and the dominant responses were in regions 160-218 and 743-854. Spike-specific TCR breadth and depth rose significantly after two AZD1222 doses compared with day 0 and with MenACWY recipients. Only six AZD1222 recipients were SARS-CoV-2 seropositive at baseline, limiting conclusions about previously exposed vaccinees. Epitopes outside the regions mutated in the B.1.351 and B.1.1.7 variants were reportedly recognized by nearly half of the unique spike-specific TCRs.

The germline V gene supplies CDR1 SGHRS and CDR2 YFSETQ. The CDR3, cysteine through phenylalanine, is 15 amino acids long. Just the 45-base CDR3 DNA is kept, in frame starting at base 1. V loses 0 bases, J loses 2 bases, and the germline ends lie 10 bases apart. Per the publication, the time point label means: about 28 days (+/-7) after the second vaccine dose. AZD1222 recipients given second doses at about 4 weeks or at about 12 weeks were pooled, since spike-specific TCR depth and breadth were not found to differ between the two schedules. Samples from vaccinated people were obtained from the UK trials COV001 and COV002, which included a single-blind randomized controlled phase 2/3 trial of AZD1222 (ChAdOx1 nCoV-19) in healthy adults. Trial participant PBMC samples were collected at day 0 and day 28 after the second dose for TCRbeta chain sequencing. About this clone itself: This receptor's antigen is unknown. Base quality data are lacking; no much larger clone is found one base away.

The CDR3 regions of human TCRbeta chains were analyzed by immunosequencing. Regarding the original processing steps: TCRs in the repertoires were matched against a reference library of SARS-CoV-2-specific TCRs that had been generated with the MIRA antigen-specificity platform. Breadth meant the fraction of unique TCRs that were SARS-CoV-2-associated, whereas depth meant the fraction of total T cells that were SARS-CoV-2-associated. Each spike-specific TCR was assigned to its reactive spike region and to a CD4 or CD8 class using the MIRA data. Log10-transformed breadth and depth values were compared by one-way ANOVA with Sidak's multiple comparisons tests. TCRdb holds this immuneACCESS table with in-frame rearrangements only. Some clones are missing; in checked studies, unresolved V genes explain under half, and the rest has no known cause. V, J and clone size derive from that table, while D and trimming were established from the DNA sequence. The sample contains tens of thousands of clones, about 89% of them found a single time. The ten biggest clones cover approximately 10% of the sample.

This sample comprised peripheral blood, obtained 28 days after the second AZD1222 dose. The clonotype originates from an adult who received the AZD1222 COVID-19 vaccine. The V and J genes are TRBV5-1 and TRBJ2-3; the D gene could be TRBD1 or TRBD2, each one agreeing over 5 bases. This receptor has the CDR3 CASSLVGPYTDTQYF. The nucleotide sequence is given as TGCGCCAGCAGCTTGGTGGGACCTTACACAGATACGCAGTATTTT.